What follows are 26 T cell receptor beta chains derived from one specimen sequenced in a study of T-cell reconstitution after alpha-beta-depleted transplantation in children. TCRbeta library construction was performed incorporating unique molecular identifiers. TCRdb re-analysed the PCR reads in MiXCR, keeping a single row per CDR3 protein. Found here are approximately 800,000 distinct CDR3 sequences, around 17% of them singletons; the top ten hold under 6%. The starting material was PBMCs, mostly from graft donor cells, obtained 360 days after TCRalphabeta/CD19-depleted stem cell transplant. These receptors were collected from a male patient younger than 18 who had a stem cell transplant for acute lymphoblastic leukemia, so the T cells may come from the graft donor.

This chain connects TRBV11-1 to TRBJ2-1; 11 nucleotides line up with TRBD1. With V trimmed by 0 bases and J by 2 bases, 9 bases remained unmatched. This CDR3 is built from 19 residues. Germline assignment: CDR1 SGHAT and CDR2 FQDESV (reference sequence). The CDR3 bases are TGTGCCAGCAGCTTAGCGGACAGGGGGCGCGCAGTGACCTACAATGAGCAGTTCTTC. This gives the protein CASSLADRGRAVTYNEQFF. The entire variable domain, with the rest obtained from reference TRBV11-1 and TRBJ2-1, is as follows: EAEVAQSPRYKITEKSQAVAFWCDPISGHATLYWYRQILGQGPELLVQFQDESVVDDSQLPKDRFSAERLKGVDSTLKIQPAELGDSAMYLCASSLADRGRAVTYNEQFFGPGTRLTVL.

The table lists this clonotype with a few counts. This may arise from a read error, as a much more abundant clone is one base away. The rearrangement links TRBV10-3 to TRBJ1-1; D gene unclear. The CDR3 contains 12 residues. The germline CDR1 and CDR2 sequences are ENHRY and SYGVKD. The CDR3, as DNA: TGTGCCATCAGACCCCAAAACACTGAAGTTTTCTTT. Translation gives CAIRPQNTEVFF.

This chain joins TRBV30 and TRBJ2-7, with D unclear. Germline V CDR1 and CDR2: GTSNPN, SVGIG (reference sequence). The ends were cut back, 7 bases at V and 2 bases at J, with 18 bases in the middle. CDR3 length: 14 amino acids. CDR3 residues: CALKRRTRPYEQYF. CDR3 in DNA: TGTGCCTTAAAGAGAAGGACCCGTCCCTACGAGCAGTACTTC.

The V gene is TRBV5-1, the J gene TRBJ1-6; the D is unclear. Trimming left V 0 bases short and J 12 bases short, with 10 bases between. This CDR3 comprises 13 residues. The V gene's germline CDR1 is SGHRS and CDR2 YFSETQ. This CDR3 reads CASSLEGSGPLHF. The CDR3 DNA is TGCGCCAGCAGCTTGGAAGGCAGCGGACCCCTCCACTTT.

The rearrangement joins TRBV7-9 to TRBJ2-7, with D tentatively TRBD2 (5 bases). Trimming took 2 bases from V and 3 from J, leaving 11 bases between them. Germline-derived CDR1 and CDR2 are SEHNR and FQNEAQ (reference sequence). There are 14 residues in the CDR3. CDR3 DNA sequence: TGTGCCAGCAGCTTACAGAAAGGGAGCTACGAGCAGTACTTC. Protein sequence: CASSLQKGSYEQYF.

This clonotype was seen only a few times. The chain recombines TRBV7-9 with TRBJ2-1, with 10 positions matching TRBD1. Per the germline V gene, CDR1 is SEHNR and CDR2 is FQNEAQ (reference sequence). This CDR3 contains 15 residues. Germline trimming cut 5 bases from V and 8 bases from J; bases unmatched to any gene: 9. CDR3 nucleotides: TGTGCCAGCAGCGCCCACCGGACAGGGGGGCATGAGCAGTTCTTC. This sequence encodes CASSAHRTGGHEQFF.

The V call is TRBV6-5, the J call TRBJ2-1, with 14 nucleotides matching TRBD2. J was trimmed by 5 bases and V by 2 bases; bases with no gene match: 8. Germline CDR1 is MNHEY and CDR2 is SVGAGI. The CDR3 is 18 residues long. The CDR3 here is CASSYTGTSGSRHNEQFF. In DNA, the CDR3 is TGTGCCAGCAGTTACACCGGGACTAGCGGGAGTAGGCACAATGAGCAGTTCTTC.

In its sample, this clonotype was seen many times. CDR3 in DNA: TGCGCCAGCAGCCGTGGGGTTTACGAGCAGTACTTC. It is translated as CASSRGVYEQYF. The chain is built from TRBV5-1 and TRBJ2-7; D call uncertain. The length of the CDR3 is 12 residues. Germline V gene data show CDR1 as SGHRS and CDR2 as YFSETQ. The V end lost 4 bases, the J end lost 4 bases, and 9 bases lay between the germline ends.

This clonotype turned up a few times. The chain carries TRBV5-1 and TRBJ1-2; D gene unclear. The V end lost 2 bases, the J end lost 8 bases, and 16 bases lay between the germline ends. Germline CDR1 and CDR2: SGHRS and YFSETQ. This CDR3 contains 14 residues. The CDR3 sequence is CASSFDPDIPGYTF. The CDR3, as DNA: TGCGCCAGCAGCTTTGACCCAGACATACCCGGCTACACCTTC.

The CDR3 loop is CSVGAGYSYEQYF. The CDR3 DNA follows: TGCAGCGTTGGAGCTGGGTACTCCTACGAGCAGTACTTC. V gene TRBV29-1 combines with J gene TRBJ2-7; D not certain. V gave up 4 bases and J gave up 0 bases, with 10 bases separating them. The CDR3 is made up of 13 amino acids. CDR1 is SQVTM, CDR2 ANQGSEA, per germline.

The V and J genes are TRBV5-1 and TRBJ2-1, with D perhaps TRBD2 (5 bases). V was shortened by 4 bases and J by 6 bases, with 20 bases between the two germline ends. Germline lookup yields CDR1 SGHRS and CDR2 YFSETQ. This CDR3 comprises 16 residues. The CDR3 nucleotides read TGCGCCAGCAGCCCCCTCTGGGCCGTCGAGGGCAATGAGCAGTTCTTC. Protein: CASSPLWAVEGNEQFF. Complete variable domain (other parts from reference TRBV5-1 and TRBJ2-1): KAGVTQTPRYLIKTRGQQVTLSCSPISGHRSVSWYQQTPGQGLQFLFEYFSETQRNKGNFPGRFSGRQFSNSRSEMNVSTLELGDSALYLCASSPLWAVEGNEQFFGPGTRLTVL.

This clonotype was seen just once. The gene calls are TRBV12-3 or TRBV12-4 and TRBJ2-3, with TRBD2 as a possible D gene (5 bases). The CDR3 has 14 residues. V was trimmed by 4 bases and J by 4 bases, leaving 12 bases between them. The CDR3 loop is CASSSTGTADTQYF. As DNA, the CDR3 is TGTGCCAGCAGTTCAACGGGAACGGCAGATACGCAGTATTTT.

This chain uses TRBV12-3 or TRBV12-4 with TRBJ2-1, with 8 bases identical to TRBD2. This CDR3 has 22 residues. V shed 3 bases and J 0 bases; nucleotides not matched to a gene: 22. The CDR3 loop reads CASSFQNPGLGLAGSSYNEQFF. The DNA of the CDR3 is TGTGCCAGCAGTTTTCAAAATCCAGGGTTGGGCCTAGCGGGCAGCTCCTACAATGAGCAGTTCTTC.

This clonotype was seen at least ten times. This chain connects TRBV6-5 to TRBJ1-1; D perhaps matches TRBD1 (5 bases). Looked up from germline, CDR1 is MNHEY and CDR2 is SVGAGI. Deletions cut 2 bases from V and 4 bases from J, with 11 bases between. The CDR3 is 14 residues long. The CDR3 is CASSYRGSGTEAFF. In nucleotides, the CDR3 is TGTGCCAGCAGTTACAGGGGCAGCGGCACTGAAGCTTTCTTT.

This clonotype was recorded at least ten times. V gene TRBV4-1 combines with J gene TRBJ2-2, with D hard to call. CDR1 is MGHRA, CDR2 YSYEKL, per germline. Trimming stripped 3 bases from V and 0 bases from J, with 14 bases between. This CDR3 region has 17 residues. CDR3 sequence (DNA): TGCGCCAGCAGCCACCGCGTACTACCTGCGAACACCGGGGAGCTGTTTTTT. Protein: CASSHRVLPANTGELFF.

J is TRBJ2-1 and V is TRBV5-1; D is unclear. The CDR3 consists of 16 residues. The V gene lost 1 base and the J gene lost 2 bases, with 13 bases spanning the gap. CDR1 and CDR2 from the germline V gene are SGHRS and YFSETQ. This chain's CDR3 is CASSLSSVLAYNEQFF. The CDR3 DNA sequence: TGCGCCAGCAGCTTGTCGAGCGTCCTGGCCTACAATGAGCAGTTCTTC.

The CDR3 region has the DNA TGTGCCAGCAGCCCCTATGGAAGCGGGAGGGCATCCTACAATGAGCAGTTCTTC. It translates to CASSPYGSGRASYNEQFF. The chain has TRBV3-1 and TRBJ2-1; 10 nucleotides line up with TRBD2. The CDR3 runs to 18 residues. Per the germline V gene, CDR1 is LGHDT and CDR2 is YNNKEL (reference sequence). The V and J ends lost 4 bases and 1 base, in that order; junction bases with no gene match: 10.

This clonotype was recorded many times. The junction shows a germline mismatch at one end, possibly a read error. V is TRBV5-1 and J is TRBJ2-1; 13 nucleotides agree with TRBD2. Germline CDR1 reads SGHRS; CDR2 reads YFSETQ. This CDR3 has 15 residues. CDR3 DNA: TGCGCCAGCAGCCCGACCACAGGACTAGCGGGAGTGCTGATCTTC. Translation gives CASSPTTGLAGVLIF.

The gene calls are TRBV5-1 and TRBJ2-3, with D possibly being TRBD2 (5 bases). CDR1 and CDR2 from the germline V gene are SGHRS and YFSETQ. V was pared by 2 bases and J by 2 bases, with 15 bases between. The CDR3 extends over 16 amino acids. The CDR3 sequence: CASSLYLAGPTDTQYF. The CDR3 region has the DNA TGCGCCAGCAGCTTATATCTAGCTGGGCCCACAGATACGCAGTATTTT. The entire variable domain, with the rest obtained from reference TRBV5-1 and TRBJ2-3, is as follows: KAGVTQTPRYLIKTRGQQVTLSCSPISGHRSVSWYQQTPGQGLQFLFEYFSETQRNKGNFPGRFSGRQFSNSRSEMNVSTLELGDSALYLCASSLYLAGPTDTQYFGPGTRLTVL.

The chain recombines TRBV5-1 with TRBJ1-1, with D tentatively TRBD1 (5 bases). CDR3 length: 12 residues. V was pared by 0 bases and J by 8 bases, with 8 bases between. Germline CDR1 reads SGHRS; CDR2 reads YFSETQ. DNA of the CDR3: TGCGCCAGCAGCTTGGGTCCAGGGGAAGCTTTCTTT. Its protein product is CASSLGPGEAFF.

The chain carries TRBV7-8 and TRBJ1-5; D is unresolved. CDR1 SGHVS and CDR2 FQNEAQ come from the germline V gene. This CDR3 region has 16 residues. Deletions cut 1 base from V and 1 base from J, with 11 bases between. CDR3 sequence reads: CASSLGSRGSNQPQHF. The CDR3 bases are TGTGCCAGCAGCTTAGGGTCTCGAGGGAGCAATCAGCCCCAGCATTTT.

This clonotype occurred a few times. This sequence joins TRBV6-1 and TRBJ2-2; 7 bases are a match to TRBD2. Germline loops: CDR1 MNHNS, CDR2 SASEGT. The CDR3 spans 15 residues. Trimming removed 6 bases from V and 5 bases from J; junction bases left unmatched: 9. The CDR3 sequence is CASSPWDYGTGELFF. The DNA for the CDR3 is TGTGCCAGCAGCCCCTGGGACTACGGGACCGGGGAGCTGTTTTTT.

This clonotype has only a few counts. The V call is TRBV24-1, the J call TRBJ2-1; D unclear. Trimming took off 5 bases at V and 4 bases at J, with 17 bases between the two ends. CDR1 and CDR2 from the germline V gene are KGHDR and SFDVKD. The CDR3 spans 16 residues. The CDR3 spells CATSGARALGYNEQFF. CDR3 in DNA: TGTGCCACCAGTGGGGCCCGGGCCCTGGGTTACAATGAGCAGTTCTTC.

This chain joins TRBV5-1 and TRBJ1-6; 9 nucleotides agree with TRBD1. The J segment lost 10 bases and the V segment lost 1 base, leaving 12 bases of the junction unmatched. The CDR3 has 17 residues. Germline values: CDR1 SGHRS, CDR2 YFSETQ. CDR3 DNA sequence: TGCGCCAGCAGCTTGAACGACCGGGACAGGGTCCGCTCACCCCTCCACTTT. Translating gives CASSLNDRDRVRSPLHF.

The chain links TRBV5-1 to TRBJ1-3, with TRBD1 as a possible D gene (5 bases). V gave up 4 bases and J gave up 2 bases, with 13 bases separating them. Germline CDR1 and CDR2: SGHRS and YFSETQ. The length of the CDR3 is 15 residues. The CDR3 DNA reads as TGCGCCAGCAGCGCCCCCGAGGGACCTGGAAACACCATATATTTT. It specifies CASSAPEGPGNTIYF.

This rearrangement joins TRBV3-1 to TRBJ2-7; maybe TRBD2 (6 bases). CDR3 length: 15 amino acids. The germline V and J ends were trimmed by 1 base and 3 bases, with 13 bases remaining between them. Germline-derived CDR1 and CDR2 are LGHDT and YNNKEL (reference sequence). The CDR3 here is CASSQVPGAHYEQYF. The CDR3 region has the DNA TGTGCCAGCAGCCAAGTACCGGGAGCGCACTACGAGCAGTACTTC.